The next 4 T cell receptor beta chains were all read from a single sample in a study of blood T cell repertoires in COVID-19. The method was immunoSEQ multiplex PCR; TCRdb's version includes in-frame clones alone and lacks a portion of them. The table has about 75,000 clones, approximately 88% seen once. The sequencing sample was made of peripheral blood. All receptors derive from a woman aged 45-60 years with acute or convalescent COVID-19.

In DNA, the CDR3 is TGTGCCAGTACTAAGGGACAGACTTTGAACACTGAAGCTTTCTTT. This codes for CASTKGQTLNTEAFF. V and J are TRBV19 and TRBJ1-1; 7 positions match TRBD1. From germline, CDR1 is LNHDA and CDR2 SQIVND (reference sequence). The CDR3 has 15 amino acids. V was pared by 7 bases and J by 0 bases, with 8 bases of the junction left unmatched.

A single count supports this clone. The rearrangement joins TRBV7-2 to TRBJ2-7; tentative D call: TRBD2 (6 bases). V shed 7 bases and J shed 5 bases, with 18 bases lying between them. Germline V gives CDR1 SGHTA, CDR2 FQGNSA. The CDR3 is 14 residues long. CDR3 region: CASNHIPGENEQYF. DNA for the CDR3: TGTGCCAGCAACCATATACCGGGAGAAAACGAGCAGTACTTC.

This CDR3 reads CASRRDRGNSPLHF. As DNA, the CDR3 is TGTGCCAGCAGACGGGACAGGGGAAATTCACCCCTCCACTTT. The chain couples TRBV27 to TRBJ1-6, with TRBD1 matching over 10 bases. The CDR3 consists of 14 residues. V lost 6 bases and J lost 7; bases outside the gene matches: 3. The germline V gene has CDR1 MNHEY and CDR2 SMNVEV (reference sequence).

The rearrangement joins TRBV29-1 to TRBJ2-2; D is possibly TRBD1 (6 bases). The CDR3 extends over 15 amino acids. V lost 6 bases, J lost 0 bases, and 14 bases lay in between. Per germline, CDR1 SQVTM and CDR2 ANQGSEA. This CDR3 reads CSVRVWTANTGELFF. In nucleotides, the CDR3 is TGCAGCGTACGGGTTTGGACAGCGAACACCGGGGAGCTGTTTTTT.